A selection of T cell receptor beta chains follows, all from one sample in a study of blood T cell repertoires in COVID-19. Generated by immunoSEQ multiplex PCR, the TCRdb table keeps only in-frame clones and is missing some. Here the sample spans a few hundred thousand clones, roughly 85% being singletons. Source material: PBMCs or T cells enriched from blood (not recorded which). All receptors come from a man in his thirties or forties who had recovered from COVID-19. The CDR3 runs from the conserved cysteine through the conserved F or W. D genes are given only for firm matches. Not all rows give a size; the values are once, few, many and, for expanded clones, a class.

J: TRBJ1-3
size: once
D: -
V: TRBV30
CDR3: CAWTLGGFGNTIYF
DNA: TGTGCCTGGACCCTCGGGGGGTTTGGAAACACCATATATTTT

J: TRBJ1-2
size: -
D: -
V: TRBV19
CDR3: CASSTPYLDGYTF
DNA: TGTGCCAGTAGTACTCCATACTTGGATGGCTACACCTTC

J: TRBJ2-1
size: -
D: TRBD1
V: TRBV18
CDR3: CASSPTGYGNEQFF
DNA: TGTGCCAGCTCACCGACAGGGTATGGCAATGAGCAGTTCTTC

J: TRBJ1-2
size: -
D: -
V: TRBV7-8
CDR3: CASSFSVTEISNYGYTF
DNA: TGTGCCAGCAGCTTCTCGGTAACAGAGATTAGTAACTATGGCTACACCTTC

J: TRBJ1-1
size: -
D: TRBD1
V: TRBV10-3
CDR3: CAISEGGQGTEAFF
DNA: TGTGCCATCAGTGAGGGCGGACAGGGCACTGAAGCTTTCTTT

J: TRBJ2-7
size: once
D: TRBD1
V: TRBV20-1
CDR3: CSASSGTGSIEQYF
DNA: TGCAGTGCTAGTTCCGGGACAGGGTCTATCGAGCAGTACTTC

J: TRBJ1-4
size: -
D: -
V: TRBV19
CDR3: CASSRQVEKLFF
DNA: TGTGCCAGTAGCCGACAGGTTGAAAAACTGTTTTTT

J: TRBJ1-1
size: once
D: TRBD1
V: TRBV18
CDR3: CASSPPAGGSAEAFF
DNA: TGTGCCAGCTCACCACCGGCAGGGGGTAGCGCTGAAGCTTTCTTT

J: TRBJ1-5
size: -
D: -
V: TRBV20-1
CDR3: CSASDGASNQPQHF
DNA: TGCAGTGCTAGTGATGGGGCTAGCAATCAGCCCCAGCATTTT

J: TRBJ1-4
size: few
D: -
V: TRBV4-2
CDR3: CASSQSGTPKGEKLFF
DNA: TGTGCCAGCAGCCAATCAGGGACTCCGAAGGGGGAAAAACTGTTTTTT

J: TRBJ2-3
size: -
D: -
V: TRBV21-1
CDR3: CASGAGGTSTDTQYF
DNA: TGTGCCAGCGGAGCGGGGGGGACTAGCACAGATACGCAGTATTTT

J: TRBJ2-2
size: -
D: -
V: TRBV9
CDR3: CASNLGGYGSNTGELFF
DNA: TGTGCCAGCAACCTAGGGGGATACGGGTCGAACACCGGGGAGCTGTTTTTT

J: TRBJ1-3
size: -
D: -
V: TRBV9
CDR3: CASSVDLSSGNTIYF
DNA: TGTGCCAGCAGCGTAGATCTGAGCTCTGGAAACACCATATATTTT

J: TRBJ1-2
size: few
D: -
V: TRBV6-5
CDR3: CASSYTGVGYTF
DNA: TGTGCCAGCAGTTACACCGGGGTTGGCTACACCTTC

J: TRBJ1-5
size: -
D: TRBD1
V: TRBV7-8
CDR3: CASSRTRDRQFGNQPQHF
DNA: TGTGCCAGCAGCCGGACCCGGGACAGGCAGTTCGGCAATCAGCCCCAGCATTTT

J: TRBJ1-6
size: -
D: -
V: TRBV11-2
CDR3: CASSPRTQHSPLHF
DNA: TGTGCCAGCAGCCCACGGACTCAACATTCACCCCTCCACTTT

J: TRBJ1-1
size: few
D: TRBD1
V: TRBV6-5
CDR3: CASSKTTGVGTEAFF
DNA: TGTGCCAGCAGTAAAACTACAGGGGTCGGCACTGAAGCTTTCTTT

J: TRBJ1-4
size: -
D: -
V: TRBV5-1
CDR3: CASRQIARSTNEKLFF
DNA: TGCGCCAGCAGGCAAATTGCCAGGTCAACTAATGAAAAACTGTTTTTT

J: TRBJ1-2
size: -
D: -
V: TRBV13
CDR3: CASSLGSSGGGYTF
DNA: TGTGCCAGCAGCTTAGGGTCATCGGGTGGTGGCTACACCTTC